The source of this T cell receptor beta chain is a study of T cell clones after liver transplantation. Study as a whole: Timepoints were pre-transplant, pre-withdrawal, and after withdrawal was completed or failed. Broader study findings: Graft donor-reactive T cells possibly entered the graft instead of undergoing deletion.

The length of the CDR3 is 11 residues. Germline V gene sequence: CDR1 MNHEY, CDR2 SVGAGI. Trimming stripped 0 bases from V and 6 bases from J, with 0 bases between. Measured with immunoSEQ multiplex PCR; TCRdb has only the in-frame clones, and not every one. Of roughly 50,000 clones in the sample, roughly 80% were seen once. For this clone: Its matching antigen is unknown.

The rearrangement joins TRBV6-5 to TRBJ1-5; D not resolved. The TCR originated in a human donor who received a liver transplant. The sequences come from CD4+ T cells from blood, collected before liver transplant. The chain's CDR3 is CASSYSQPQHF. In nucleotides, the CDR3 is TGTGCCAGCAGTTACTCTCAGCCCCAGCATTTT.